The present TCR beta chain was sequenced within a study of blood T cell repertoires in COVID-19. Study-level background: COVID-19 samples collected from the United States, Italy and Spain covered acute and convalescent phases.

Symptom resolution, clearance, or two negative PCRs marked the recovered donors of Cohort 3. Here immunoSEQ multiplex PCR was the method, and the copy in TCRdb shows in-frame clones only, minus some. Of 300,000 to 400,000 clones in the sample, about 90% are singletons; the top ten hold over 4.5%. Germline CDR1 reads DFQATT; CDR2 reads SNEGSKA (reference sequence). V was pared by 3 bases and J by 3 bases, with 9 bases between. The CDR3 has 13 residues. Sequencing was carried out using PBMCs or T cells enriched from blood (not recorded which). This receptor was obtained from a man aged 30-40 years who had recovered from COVID-19. The V call is TRBV20-1, the J call TRBJ2-1; D call uncertain. The DNA of the CDR3 is TGCAGTGCTAGTGAACAGCTCTACAATGAGCAGTTCTTC. It yields the protein CSASEQLYNEQFF.